A single TCR beta chain is shown here with its context. These data are taken from a study of blood T cell repertoires in COVID-19. Study information: From the United States, Italy and Spain came samples of acute and convalescent COVID-19. PBMCs, B-cell-depleted T cells, or T cells were the source of the cDNA or gDNA that made up the material.

J gave up 0 bases and V 3 bases, and 1 base lay outside the gene matches. The length of the CDR3 is 15 residues. Germline V gives CDR1 MNHEY, CDR2 SMNVEV (reference sequence). As processed by the authors: Reference gene primers were amplified, and this amplification served to estimate nucleated cell counts. Measured with immunoSEQ multiplex PCR; TCRdb has only the in-frame clones, and not every one. V, J and clone size are taken as reported in that table, and D and trimming were inferred from the DNA itself. The sample lists 51,000 or so clones; about 80% were seen once. The sequence was collected from a man aged 70 or older with active COVID-19. This chain joins TRBV27 and TRBJ1-3, with TRBD1 identical over 8 bases. What was sequenced was peripheral blood. CDR3 region: CASSLTGVSGNTIYF. Here the CDR3 DNA reads TGTGCCAGCAGTTTGACAGGGGTCTCTGGAAACACCATATATTTT.